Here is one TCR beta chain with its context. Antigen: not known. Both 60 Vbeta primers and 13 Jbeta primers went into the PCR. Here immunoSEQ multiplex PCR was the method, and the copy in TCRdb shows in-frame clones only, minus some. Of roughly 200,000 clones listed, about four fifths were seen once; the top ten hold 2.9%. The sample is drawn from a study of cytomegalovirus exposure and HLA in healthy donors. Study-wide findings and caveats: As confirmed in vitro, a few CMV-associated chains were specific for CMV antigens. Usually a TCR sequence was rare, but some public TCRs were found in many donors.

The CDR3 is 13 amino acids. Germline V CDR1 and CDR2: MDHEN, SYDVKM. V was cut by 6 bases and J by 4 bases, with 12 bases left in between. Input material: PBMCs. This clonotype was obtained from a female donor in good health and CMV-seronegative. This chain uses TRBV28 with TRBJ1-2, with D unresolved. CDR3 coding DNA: TGTGCCAGCAGCCGGTCGGGGTTCTATGGCTACACCTTC. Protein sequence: CASSRSGFYGYTF.